The 4 T cell receptor beta chains below come from one sample, sequenced in a study of blood T cell repertoires in COVID-19. The assay was immunoSEQ multiplex PCR, and TCRdb's table has in-frame clones only and misses some. The sample shows 130,000 or so clones, over 80% of them seen only once. Sequenced sample: peripheral blood. These receptors all come from a human donor in a cohort sampled during active COVID-19.

The rearrangement joins TRBV7-8 to TRBJ2-3, with TRBD2 matching 12 bases. This CDR3 region has 15 residues. J was trimmed by 6 bases and V by 5 bases; bases with no gene match: 6. The germline CDR1 and CDR2 sequences are SGHVS and FQNEAQ. CDR3 amino acids: CASSRLAGEEDTQYF. CDR3 DNA sequence: TGTGCCAGCAGCCGACTAGCGGGAGAGGAGGATACGCAGTATTTT. Full variable domain (outside the CDR3, taken from reference TRBV7-8 and TRBJ2-3): GAGVSQSPRYKVAKRGQDVALRCDPISGHVSLFWYQQALGQGPEFLTYFQNEAQLDKSGLPSDRFFAERPEGSVSTLKIQRTQQEDSAVYLCASSRLAGEEDTQYFGPGTRLTVL.

In this sample, this clone turned up a few times. The rearrangement joins TRBV7-9 to TRBJ1-6, with unresolved D. Germline values: CDR1 SEHNR, CDR2 FQNEAQ (reference sequence). V was pared by 0 bases and J by 8 bases, with 17 bases between. This CDR3 has 17 amino acids. DNA for the CDR3: TGTGCCAGCAGCTTAGCGCTGGCAGGCTGGGAGGATTCACCCCTCCACTTT. Its translation is CASSLALAGWEDSPLHF.

The J gene is TRBJ2-3, the V gene TRBV7-9, with 7 bases that match TRBD1. Germline-derived CDR1 and CDR2 are SEHNR and FQNEAQ (reference sequence). The V segment lost 5 bases and the J segment 2 bases; nucleotides outside the gene matches: 7. The CDR3 loop spans 15 amino acids. CDR3 coding DNA: TGTGCCAGCAGCCCAAGACAGGGAAACACAGATACGCAGTATTTT. Residues: CASSPRQGNTDTQYF.

V gene TRBV18 combines with J gene TRBJ1-5, with D possibly being TRBD1 (5 bases). The germline gives CDR1 KGHSH, CDR2 LQKENI. The ends were cut back, 2 bases at V and 7 bases at J, with 15 bases in the middle. The CDR3 is 15 residues long. In DNA form, the CDR3 reads TGTGCCAGCTCACCAGAACCTCAGGGTTACCAGCCCCAGCATTTT. Translation: CASSPEPQGYQPQHF.